This T cell receptor (beta chain) was recovered during a study of graft-versus-host responses after intestinal transplantation. This clone came up once. Its cognate antigen is unknown. Regarding the study as a whole: There were GvH clones found in recipient marrow, and some of them appeared first in ileum or blood.

V dropped 2 bases and J dropped 0 bases, with 14 bases sitting between them. The CDR3 has 16 amino acids. Germline-derived CDR1 and CDR2 are KGHSH and LQKENI. Sequencing was performed with immunoSEQ multiplex PCR; in TCRdb, only in-frame clones are kept and a portion is missing. The table has 43,000 or so clones, 90% to 95% seen once. J is TRBJ2-7 and V is TRBV18; maybe TRBD1 (6 bases). Sequences were derived from PBMCs, sampled around 820 days after a first intestinal transplant, on the day of a second. This TCR was sampled from a human patient who received an intestinal transplant, so some T cells may come from the graft donor. CDR3 DNA sequence: TGTGCCAGCTCACCAACGGGCAGGGGCGTCTCCTACGAGCAGTACTTC. It specifies CASSPTGRGVSYEQYF.